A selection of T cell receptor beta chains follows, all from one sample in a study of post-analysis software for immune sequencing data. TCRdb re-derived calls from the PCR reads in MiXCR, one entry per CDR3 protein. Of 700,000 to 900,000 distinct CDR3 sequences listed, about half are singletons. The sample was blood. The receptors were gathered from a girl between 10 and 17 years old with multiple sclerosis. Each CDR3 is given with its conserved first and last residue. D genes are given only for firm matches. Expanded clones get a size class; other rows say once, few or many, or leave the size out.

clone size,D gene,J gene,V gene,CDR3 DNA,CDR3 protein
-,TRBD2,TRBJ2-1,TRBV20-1,TGCAGTGCTAGGGCTCTAGCGGGAGCATACAATGAGCAGTTCTTC,CSARALAGAYNEQFF
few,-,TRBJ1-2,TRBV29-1,TGCAGCGTTGACGGGGATGGCTACACCTTC,CSVDGDGYTF
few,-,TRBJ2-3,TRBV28,TGTGCCAGCAGTTTGGAGGGGTCTAGCACAGATACGCAGTATTTT,CASSLEGSSTDTQYF
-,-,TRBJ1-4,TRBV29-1,TGCAGCGTTGTCCAGGGTGAAAAACTGTTTTTT,CSVVQGEKLFF
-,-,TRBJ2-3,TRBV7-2,TGTGCCGGCAGCTTAGTGGCTCCCAGCGCAGATACGCAGTATTTT,CAGSLVAPSADTQYF
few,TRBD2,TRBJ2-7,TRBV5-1,TGCGCCAGCAGCTCGGGACTAGCGATCTCCTACGAGCAGTACTTC,CASSSGLAISYEQYF
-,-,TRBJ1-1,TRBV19,TGTGCCAGTAGTATAGAGGTTCAGCTAGGAGGGGCTTTCTTT,CASSIEVQLGGAFF
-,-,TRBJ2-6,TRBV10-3,TGTGCCATCAAATCGGGGCTATCTGGGGCCAACGTCCTGACTTTC,CAIKSGLSGANVLTF
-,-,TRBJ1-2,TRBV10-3,TGTGCCATCAGCGGGCAGGGGACCTATGGCTACACCTTC,CAISGQGTYGYTF
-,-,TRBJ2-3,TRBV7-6,TGTGCCAGCAGCCCACGGAGGGCCTCGGATACGCAGTATTTT,CASSPRRASDTQYF
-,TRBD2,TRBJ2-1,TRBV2,TGTACCAGCACCAGGGGGACTAGCGGGGCAAATGAGCAGTTCTTC,CTSTRGTSGANEQFF
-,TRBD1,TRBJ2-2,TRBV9,TGTGCCAGCAGCGCGGGACAGGGGGTCACAAAAGGGGAGCTGTTTTTT,CASSAGQGVTKGELFF
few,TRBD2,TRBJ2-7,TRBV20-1,TGCAGTGCTAGAGCCCATGAAAAGCGGGACTACGAGCAGTACTTC,CSARAHEKRDYEQYF
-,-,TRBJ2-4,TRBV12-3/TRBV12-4,TGTGCCAGCAGTCCTTGGGGGCGGGACATTCAGTACTTC,CASSPWGRDIQYF
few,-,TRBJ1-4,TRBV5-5,TGTGCCAGCAGCTTTGCCGGGAACCTTGAAAAACTGTTTTTT,CASSFAGNLEKLFF
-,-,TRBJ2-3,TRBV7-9,TGTGCCAGCAGCTTATTTAGGACTTCCCTTCTGGATGCGCAGTATTTT,CASSLFRTSLLDAQYF
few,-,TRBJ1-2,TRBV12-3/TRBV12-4,TGTGCCAGCAGTCAAGACAGCCAACGAGCCTATGGCTACACCTTC,CASSQDSQRAYGYTF
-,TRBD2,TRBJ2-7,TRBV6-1,TGTGCCAGCAGTGAAGGCCTAGCGGGTCTGGGGGAGCAGTACTTC,CASSEGLAGLGEQYF
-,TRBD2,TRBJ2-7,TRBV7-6,TGTGCCAGCAGCGGCGGGCCTAGCGGAACCTACGAGCAGTACTTC,CASSGGPSGTYEQYF
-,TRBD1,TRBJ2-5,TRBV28,TGTGCCAGCAGTCGCTCGACAGGGCCCGAGACCCAGTACTTC,CASSRSTGPETQYF
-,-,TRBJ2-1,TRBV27,TGTGCCAGCAGTTTTTCGGTGGGAGGCTGGGATTATGAGCAGTTCTTC,CASSFSVGGWDYEQFF
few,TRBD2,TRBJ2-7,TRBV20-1,TGCAGTGCGCCTACTAGCGGCGTCTCCTACGAGCAGTACTTC,CSAPTSGVSYEQYF
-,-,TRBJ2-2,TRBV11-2,TGTGCCAGCATCGAGTTCGTGTGGGCCGGGGAGCTGTTTTTT,CASIEFVWAGELFF
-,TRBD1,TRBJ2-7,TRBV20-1,TGCAGTGCTGATCCCGGGACAGCCGAGCAGTACTTC,CSADPGTAEQYF
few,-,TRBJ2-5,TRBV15,TGTGCCACCAGCAGAGATGGCGGACCGACGCGGGAGACCCAGTACTTC,CATSRDGGPTRETQYF
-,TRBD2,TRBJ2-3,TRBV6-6,TGTGCCAGCAGTTACCACCCCCGTTCCGGGGGGACAGATACGCAGTATTTT,CASSYHPRSGGTDTQYF